Listed here are 3 T cell receptor beta chains from one sample, sequenced in a study of control samples from healthy donors and cancer patients. Some clones are missing from TCRdb's copy, which holds only in-frame ones; the method was immunoSEQ multiplex PCR. Here the sample spans 57,000 or so clones, 90% being singletons. The sequencing sample was made of PBMCs. Every receptor here comes from a man between 60 and 75 years old with colorectal cancer.

This rearrangement joins TRBV7-2 to TRBJ1-4, with 9 nucleotides matching TRBD1. Germline CDR1 reads SGHTA; CDR2 reads FQGNSA. The CDR3 totals 17 residues. With 0 bases clipped from V and 3 bases from J, the junction kept 5 bases outside the gene matches. For the CDR3, the DNA is TGTGCCAGCAGCTTAGCCACAGGGGGCGCACCTAATGAAAAACTGTTTTTT. Its protein is CASSLATGGAPNEKLFF.

The CDR3 sequence: CASSGGQGGNQPQHF. The CDR3 nucleotides are TGTGCCAGCAGCGGGGGACAGGGAGGGAATCAGCCCCAGCATTTT. The chain recombines TRBV6-2 or TRBV6-3 with TRBJ1-5; 9 bases line up with TRBD1. This CDR3 is 15 amino acids long. Germline V lookup: CDR1 MNHEY, CDR2 SVGEGT. J lost 4 bases, V lost 6 bases, and 7 bases had no gene match.

The chain recombines TRBV3-1 (or the pseudogene TRBV3-2) with TRBJ2-5; TRBD2 agrees at 11 bases. The CDR3 is 12 amino acids. Losses at the gene ends were 6 bases for V and 13 bases for J; bases not matched to a gene: 7. Germline V gene data show CDR1 as LGHDT and CDR2 as YNNKEL (reference sequence). CDR3 DNA sequence: TGTGCCAGCAGACAACTAGCGGGGGCCCCGTACTTC. Protein sequence: CASRQLAGAPYF.